Listed below are T cell receptor beta chains from one sample, sequenced in a study of cytomegalovirus exposure and HLA in healthy donors. Some clones are missing from TCRdb's copy, which holds only in-frame ones; the method was immunoSEQ multiplex PCR. The data show tens of thousands of clones, with around 65% seen just once and roughly 4.9% held by the top ten. The sequencing input was PBMCs. These TCRs come from a man between 60 and 75 years old in good health and CMV-seropositive. Both conserved end residues are part of each CDR3. The D gene is left open where the match is weak. Not every row has a clone size; where given, it reads once, few, many or a size class.

j_gene: TRBJ2-5; v_gene: TRBV6-1; d_gene: TRBD2; abundance: .; CDR3aa: CASSAELATKTQYF; CDR3nt: TGTGCCAGCAGCGCAGAACTAGCGACGAAGACCCAGTACTTC
j_gene: TRBJ1-4; v_gene: TRBV2; d_gene: TRBD1; abundance: .; CDR3aa: CASTDRAYEKLFF; CDR3nt: TGTGCCAGCACAGACAGGGCCTATGAAAAACTGTTTTTT
j_gene: TRBJ1-6; v_gene: TRBV18; d_gene: .; abundance: .; CDR3aa: CASSPSGTLLHF; CDR3nt: TGTGCCAGCTCACCAAGTGGGACACTCTTACACTTT
j_gene: TRBJ2-7; v_gene: TRBV9; d_gene: .; abundance: .; CDR3aa: CASSVSASDEQYF; CDR3nt: TGTGCCAGCAGCGTATCGGCTAGCGACGAGCAGTACTTC
j_gene: TRBJ1-3; v_gene: TRBV18; d_gene: TRBD1; abundance: .; CDR3aa: CASSQSGQGDTIYF; CDR3nt: TGTGCCAGCTCACAAAGTGGACAGGGTGACACCATATATTTT
j_gene: TRBJ2-1; v_gene: TRBV18; d_gene: .; abundance: .; CDR3aa: CASSPLPADNEQFF; CDR3nt: TGTGCCAGCTCACCACTCCCAGCGGACAATGAGCAGTTCTTC
j_gene: TRBJ2-7; v_gene: TRBV7-9; d_gene: TRBD2; abundance: .; CDR3aa: CASTRGGRFYEQYF; CDR3nt: TGTGCCAGCACCCGGGGCGGGAGGTTCTACGAGCAGTACTTC
j_gene: TRBJ2-5; v_gene: TRBV5-1; d_gene: .; abundance: .; CDR3aa: CASSLSPTPVGQYF; CDR3nt: TGCGCCAGCAGCTTGTCCCCGACACCCGTGGGCCAGTACTTC
j_gene: TRBJ2-5; v_gene: TRBV4-1; d_gene: .; abundance: .; CDR3aa: CASSQDEGPPSVKTQYF; CDR3nt: TGCGCCAGCAGCCAAGATGAGGGGCCGCCTAGCGTAAAGACCCAGTACTTC
j_gene: TRBJ2-2; v_gene: TRBV5-1; d_gene: .; abundance: once; CDR3aa: CASSFSTAGELFF; CDR3nt: TGCGCCAGCAGCTTTTCTACGGCCGGGGAGCTGTTTTTT
j_gene: TRBJ1-2; v_gene: TRBV5-6; d_gene: TRBD1; abundance: .; CDR3aa: CASSRDRRTLSYGYTF; CDR3nt: TGTGCCAGCAGCCGGGACAGGAGAACGCTTTCCTATGGCTACACCTTC
j_gene: TRBJ2-1; v_gene: TRBV13; d_gene: .; abundance: few; CDR3aa: CASSHTDRDFYNEQFF; CDR3nt: TGTGCCAGCAGCCATACCGACAGAGACTTCTACAATGAGCAGTTCTTC
j_gene: TRBJ2-7; v_gene: TRBV18; d_gene: TRBD1; abundance: .; CDR3aa: CASSPGQGFYEQYF; CDR3nt: TGTGCCAGCTCACCGGGACAGGGGTTCTACGAGCAGTACTTC
j_gene: TRBJ2-1; v_gene: TRBV13; d_gene: TRBD2; abundance: .; CDR3aa: CASSLETSGLTYNEQFF; CDR3nt: TGTGCCAGCAGCTTAGAGACTAGCGGTTTAACCTACAATGAGCAGTTCTTC
j_gene: TRBJ2-2; v_gene: TRBV6-6; d_gene: .; abundance: .; CDR3aa: CASTSMLSTGELFF; CDR3nt: TGTGCCAGCACGTCGATGCTCAGCACCGGGGAGCTGTTTTTT
j_gene: TRBJ1-4; v_gene: TRBV6-1; d_gene: TRBD1; abundance: .; CDR3aa: CASSRDRSNEKLFF; CDR3nt: TGTGCCAGCAGCCGGGACAGGTCAAATGAAAAACTGTTTTTT
j_gene: TRBJ1-2; v_gene: TRBV4-3; d_gene: .; abundance: .; CDR3aa: CASSQDWRKDYGYTF; CDR3nt: TGCGCCAGCAGCCAAGACTGGCGGAAGGACTATGGCTACACCTTC
j_gene: TRBJ2-1; v_gene: TRBV30; d_gene: .; abundance: .; CDR3aa: CAWSWASEYNEQFF; CDR3nt: TGTGCCTGGAGTTGGGCTAGCGAATACAATGAGCAGTTCTTC
j_gene: TRBJ2-2; v_gene: TRBV19; d_gene: .; abundance: once; CDR3aa: CASSFEENTGELFF; CDR3nt: TGTGCCAGTAGCTTTGAGGAGAACACCGGGGAGCTGTTTTTT
j_gene: TRBJ1-1; v_gene: TRBV10-3; d_gene: .; abundance: .; CDR3aa: CAISDLSTGNTEAFF; CDR3nt: TGTGCCATCAGTGACCTCTCGACGGGGAACACTGAAGCTTTCTTT
j_gene: TRBJ1-6; v_gene: TRBV10-3; d_gene: TRBD1; abundance: .; CDR3aa: CAPWDSFNSPLHF; CDR3nt: TGTGCCCCCTGGGACAGTTTTAATTCACCCCTCCACTTT
j_gene: TRBJ2-3; v_gene: TRBV9; d_gene: .; abundance: few; CDR3aa: CASSPQIAGTDTQYF; CDR3nt: TGTGCCAGCAGCCCACAGATAGCGGGCACAGATACGCAGTATTTT
j_gene: TRBJ2-1; v_gene: TRBV10-2; d_gene: TRBD2; abundance: once; CDR3aa: CASRTGGGLYNEQFF; CDR3nt: TGCGCCAGCAGGACCGGCGGGGGTCTTTACAATGAGCAGTTCTTC
j_gene: TRBJ2-1; v_gene: TRBV4-1; d_gene: TRBD2; abundance: .; CDR3aa: CASSQEYVVAGYNEQFF; CDR3nt: TGCGCCAGCAGCCAAGAGTATGTGGTAGCGGGTTACAATGAGCAGTTCTTC
j_gene: TRBJ1-1; v_gene: TRBV6-5; d_gene: .; abundance: .; CDR3aa: CASSYGGENTEAFF; CDR3nt: TGTGCCAGCAGTTACGGGGGGGAGAACACTGAAGCTTTCTTT
j_gene: TRBJ2-1; v_gene: TRBV10-1; d_gene: TRBD1; abundance: .; CDR3aa: CASSLSGQGFNEQFF; CDR3nt: TGCGCCAGCAGTCTATCGGGACAGGGTTTCAATGAGCAGTTCTTC
j_gene: TRBJ1-1; v_gene: TRBV4-1; d_gene: .; abundance: .; CDR3aa: CASSHPPRGLTEAFF; CDR3nt: TGCGCCAGCAGCCACCCCCCCAGGGGTTTAACTGAAGCTTTCTTT
j_gene: TRBJ1-2; v_gene: TRBV29-1; d_gene: .; abundance: .; CDR3aa: CSVELPRTQLNYGYTF; CDR3nt: TGCAGCGTTGAATTACCACGGACTCAACTTAACTATGGCTACACCTTC
j_gene: TRBJ1-2; v_gene: TRBV5-4; d_gene: .; abundance: .; CDR3aa: CASSLEGEGGGYTF; CDR3nt: TGTGCCAGCAGCTTGGAAGGGGAGGGTGGTGGCTACACCTTC
j_gene: TRBJ1-1; v_gene: TRBV19; d_gene: .; abundance: .; CDR3aa: CASSIGTAIGTEAFF; CDR3nt: TGTGCCAGTAGTATAGGAACAGCCATCGGCACTGAAGCTTTCTTT
j_gene: TRBJ2-1; v_gene: TRBV15; d_gene: .; abundance: .; CDR3aa: CATSNLLWSEQFF; CDR3nt: TGTGCCACCAGCAATTTACTGTGGAGTGAGCAGTTCTTC
j_gene: TRBJ1-3; v_gene: TRBV28; d_gene: TRBD1; abundance: few; CDR3aa: CASRNGQDNSGNTIYF; CDR3nt: TGTGCCAGCAGGAACGGACAGGACAACTCTGGAAACACCATATATTTT
j_gene: TRBJ2-2; v_gene: TRBV2; d_gene: .; abundance: .; CDR3aa: CASSEWSGLTPNTGELFF; CDR3nt: TGTGCCAGCAGTGAATGGTCAGGTCTGACACCGAACACCGGGGAGCTGTTTTTT
j_gene: TRBJ1-1; v_gene: TRBV6-5; d_gene: .; abundance: .; CDR3aa: CASSFIGGTEAFF; CDR3nt: TGTGCCAGCAGTTTCATAGGGGGCACTGAAGCTTTCTTT
j_gene: TRBJ2-2; v_gene: TRBV5-6; d_gene: .; abundance: .; CDR3aa: CASSFLRWGPNTGELFF; CDR3nt: TGTGCCAGCAGCTTCCTACGATGGGGCCCAAACACCGGGGAGCTGTTTTTT
j_gene: TRBJ1-2; v_gene: TRBV6-5; d_gene: TRBD1; abundance: .; CDR3aa: CASNRGGGSYGYTF; CDR3nt: TGTGCCAGCAACCGAGGGGGCGGAAGCTATGGCTACACCTTC
j_gene: TRBJ2-1; v_gene: TRBV28; d_gene: TRBD2; abundance: .; CDR3aa: CASTKGLAGAGEQFF; CDR3nt: TGTGCCAGCACAAAGGGACTAGCGGGGGCGGGGGAGCAGTTCTTC
j_gene: TRBJ1-5; v_gene: TRBV4-1; d_gene: TRBD1; abundance: .; CDR3aa: CASSQDWTGGGQPQHF; CDR3nt: TGCGCCAGCAGCCAAGACTGGACAGGGGGCGGTCAGCCCCAGCATTTT
j_gene: TRBJ2-7; v_gene: TRBV5-4; d_gene: .; abundance: .; CDR3aa: CASSSPGAAYEQYF; CDR3nt: TGTGCCAGCAGCTCGCCAGGGGCCGCCTACGAGCAGTACTTC
j_gene: TRBJ2-7; v_gene: TRBV18; d_gene: TRBD2; abundance: .; CDR3aa: CASSPSPGGSYEQYF; CDR3nt: TGTGCCAGCTCACCATCTCCGGGGGGCTCCTACGAGCAGTACTTC
j_gene: TRBJ1-2; v_gene: TRBV19; d_gene: TRBD1; abundance: few; CDR3aa: CASSMGDRDYYGYTF; CDR3nt: TGTGCCAGTAGTATGGGGGACAGGGACTACTATGGCTACACCTTC
j_gene: TRBJ2-5; v_gene: TRBV7-2; d_gene: TRBD2; abundance: .; CDR3aa: CASSRLAETQYF; CDR3nt: TGTGCCAGCAGCCGACTAGCAGAGACCCAGTACTTC
j_gene: TRBJ2-3; v_gene: TRBV6-4; d_gene: TRBD2; abundance: .; CDR3aa: CASSDSTSGGDTQYF; CDR3nt: TGTGCCAGCAGTGACTCGACTAGCGGGGGGGATACGCAGTATTTT
j_gene: TRBJ2-3; v_gene: TRBV11-3; d_gene: .; abundance: .; CDR3aa: CASSRGQGTQQDTQYF; CDR3nt: TGTGCCAGCAGCCGAGGCCAGGGAACTCAACAAGATACGCAGTATTTT
j_gene: TRBJ1-2; v_gene: TRBV5-1; d_gene: TRBD1; abundance: .; CDR3aa: CASSLQGSHGYTF; CDR3nt: TGCGCCAGCAGCTTACAGGGGAGTCATGGCTACACCTTC
j_gene: TRBJ2-7; v_gene: TRBV11-3; d_gene: TRBD1; abundance: .; CDR3aa: CASSWTGSGEQYF; CDR3nt: TGTGCCAGCAGCTGGACAGGTTCTGGCGAGCAGTACTTC
j_gene: TRBJ1-5; v_gene: TRBV19; d_gene: .; abundance: .; CDR3aa: CASRLQGTQNQPQHF; CDR3nt: TGTGCCAGTAGACTTCAGGGCACCCAAAATCAGCCCCAGCATTTT
j_gene: TRBJ1-1; v_gene: TRBV19; d_gene: TRBD1; abundance: .; CDR3aa: CASSPRQGWTEAFF; CDR3nt: TGTGCCAGTAGTCCCCGACAGGGATGGACTGAAGCTTTCTTT
j_gene: TRBJ1-1; v_gene: TRBV4-2; d_gene: .; abundance: .; CDR3aa: CASSQAGLGGNTEAFF; CDR3nt: TGTGCCAGCAGCCAAGCGGGGTTAGGGGGGAACACTGAAGCTTTCTTT
j_gene: TRBJ1-1; v_gene: TRBV6-5; d_gene: .; abundance: .; CDR3aa: CASTEVGNTEAFF; CDR3nt: TGTGCCAGCACCGAGGTAGGGAACACTGAAGCTTTCTTT
j_gene: TRBJ2-2; v_gene: TRBV28; d_gene: TRBD1; abundance: .; CDR3aa: CASSAQPGQGRNTGELFF; CDR3nt: TGTGCCAGCAGTGCCCAGCCGGGACAGGGAAGGAACACCGGGGAGCTGTTTTTT
j_gene: TRBJ2-1; v_gene: TRBV29-1; d_gene: TRBD2; abundance: .; CDR3aa: CSVEGGGVYNEQFF; CDR3nt: TGCAGCGTTGAGGGGGGGGGTGTGTACAATGAGCAGTTCTTC
j_gene: TRBJ2-7; v_gene: TRBV6-5; d_gene: TRBD1; abundance: few; CDR3aa: CASSYGIYRQGSEQYF; CDR3nt: TGTGCCAGCAGTTACGGGATTTACCGACAGGGTTCCGAGCAGTACTTC